This T cell receptor (beta chain) was observed in a study of PD-L1 blockade in urothelial cancer. The overall study: Twenty-five of 29 patients were males with bladder-origin urothelial cancer.

Measured with immunoSEQ multiplex PCR; TCRdb has only the in-frame clones, and not every one. The sample contains about 71,000 clones, less than 90% of which appear only once. Germline V gene sequence: CDR1 SNHLY, CDR2 FYNNEI. There are 15 residues in the CDR3. Between the trimmed V and J ends, which lost 1 base and 4 bases, there was a span of 13 bases. The chain combines TRBV2 with TRBJ1-2, with D possibly being TRBD1 (5 bases). This TCR was recovered from a man in his 60s with urothelial cancer. Sample: PBMCs, taken around atezolizumab (anti-PD-L1) treatment. CDR3 nucleotides: TGTGCCAGCAGTGAAGGAGGTCAGGGTGTCTATGGCTACACCTTC. Encoded protein: CASSEGGQGVYGYTF. Complete variable domain (other parts from reference TRBV2 and TRBJ1-2): EPEVTQTPSHQVTQMGQEVILRCVPISNHLYFYWYRQILGQKVEFLVSFYNNEISEKSEIFDDQFSVERPDGSNFTLKIRSTKLEDSAMYFCASSEGGQGVYGYTFGSGTRLTVV.